This T cell receptor beta chain was captured in a study of CD8+CD57+ T cells in acquired aplastic anemia. The overall study: Sorted CD4+ and CD8+ cells yielded DNA averaging around 3 ug.

The CDR3 loop spans 16 amino acids. V trimming: 5 bases; J trimming: 4 bases; junction bases outside the gene matches: 12. The germline V gene has CDR1 LNHNV and CDR2 YYDKDF (reference sequence). The template for TCR beta VDJ and CDR3 sequence profiling was genomic DNA. Via MiXCR, TCRdb re-called the reads, giving one row per CDR3 protein. The sample has a few hundred thousand distinct CDR3 sequences, under 55% seen once; the top ten hold just under 20%. Individuals selected for sequencing had exhibited CD8+CD57+ cell expansion on flow cytometry. The sample was sorted CD4+, CD8+, or CD8+CD57+ T cells (not recorded which) from PBMCs. The TCR was taken from a human donor with aplastic anemia. J is TRBJ1-1 and V is TRBV15, with 8 bases matching TRBD1. The CDR3 nucleotides read TGTGCCACCAGCTCCCAGGACAGGGTAGGTGTCACTGAAGCTTTCTTT. It specifies CATSSQDRVGVTEAFF.